This T cell receptor beta chain was profiled in a study of T cells in pancreatic ductal adenocarcinoma (dated by TCRdb to 2017 to 2019). The study in broad terms: To learn about the adaptive T-cell response arising naturally, investigators profiled where tumor-infiltrating CD8+ T cells, together with suppressive cells, were located within resected pancreatic ductal adenocarcinoma, how abundant they were, and what qualities they showed.

On this clone: It has no known antigen specificity. Base qualities are not at hand, and no much larger clone is one base apart.

Measured from the cysteine to the phenylalanine, the CDR3 is 16 residues long. The kept DNA is CDR3 alone, 48 bases in frame from the first base. CDR1 SGHTA and CDR2 FQGTGA are derived from the germline V gene. The V and J ends are trimmed by 0 bases and 1 base, leaving 11 bases between them. Pancreatic ductal adenocarcinoma patients who had undergone surgery without neoadjuvant therapy were selected. Peripheral blood was collected in heparin tubes, from which PBMCs were isolated by histopaque density gradient and cryopreserved in around 10% DMSO. Using the DNeasy Blood and Tissue Kit with Proteinase K and RNase treatment, genomic DNA was extracted from roughly seven PBMC and under ten flash-frozen tumor specimens. TCR beta CDR3 regions were amplified from genomic DNA using the immunoSEQ hsTCRB kit. High-throughput TRB CDR3 sequencing was performed on an Illumina HiSeq system. Per the original workflow: The immunoSEQ software was used to analyze sequencing reads, and nonproductive sequences containing premature stops or frame-shifts were excluded. Repertoire clonality was computed as one minus Shannon entropy normalized by log2 of the number of unique productive sequences. TCRdb re-hosts the immuneACCESS table, in-frame sequences only. Its copies lack some clones; in the studies checked, an unresolved V gene accounts for under half of them, and the cause for the rest is not known. V and J calls and clone size are given by that table; D and trimming were obtained from the DNA. Present in this sample are approximately 97,000 clones, 90% to 95% of which were seen just once. The top ten clonotypes cover about 3% of the sample.

Overall study results and their limits: Comparisons of clonality between tumor and blood may be biased because tumors are enriched in CD45RO+ effector T cells rather than naive T cells, which biases the comparison toward lower diversity. Since most people with pancreatic cancer show up with disease that cannot be operated on, the resected cohort was biased toward the minority who had early-stage disease. No significant difference in T-cell clonality was found between tumor and blood, with mean clonality of roughly 0.1 in tumors and roughly 0.072 in blood. Blood samples had more total productive templates and 7 to 9-fold more unique clonotypes than tumor samples.

The chain is made from TRBV7-3 and TRBJ2-3; TRBD2 is a possible D gene, resting on 6 matching bases. The sequence was obtained from a human donor with pancreatic ductal adenocarcinoma. What was sequenced was PBMCs. The CDR3 corresponds to CASSLTRERGTDTQYF. The bases read TGTGCCAGCAGCTTAACCCGGGAGAGGGGCACAGATACGCAGTATTTT.